Below, one T cell receptor (beta chain) is given with its context. Relative to the germline gene, one junction end is altered; a read error may explain this. The data were produced by immunoSEQ multiplex PCR, yet TCRdb's version contains in-frame clones alone and is incomplete. The sample includes hundreds of thousands of clones, about nine tenths seen only once; the top ten take roughly 6.8%. CDR1 is SSHAT, CDR2 FNYEAQ, per germline (reference sequence). The CDR3 totals 14 residues. The entry originates in a study of blood T cell repertoires in COVID-19. What was sequenced was peripheral blood. The chain combines TRBV7-7 with TRBJ2-3; 11 positions match TRBD2. This clonotype was obtained from a woman aged 30 to 39 with COVID-19, enrolled during active disease. This CDR3 is CASSPGLAADTQYF. The CDR3, as DNA: TGTGCTAGCAGCCCGGGACTAGCGGCAGATACGCAGTATTTT. The full variable domain, its missing parts supplied by reference TRBV7-7 and TRBJ2-3, is GAGVSQSPRYKVTKRGQDVTLRCDPISSHATLYWYQQALGQGPEFLTYFNYEAQPDKSGLPSDRFSAERPEGSISTLTIQRTEQRDSAMYRCASSPGLAADTQYFGPGTRLTVL.